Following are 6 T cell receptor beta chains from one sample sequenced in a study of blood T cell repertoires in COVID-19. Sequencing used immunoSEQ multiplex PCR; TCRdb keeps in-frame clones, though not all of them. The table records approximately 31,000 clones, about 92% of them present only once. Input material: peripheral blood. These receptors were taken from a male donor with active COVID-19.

The CDR3: CSVAVTSGGVGTQYF. CDR3 DNA: TGCAGCGTGGCCGTGACTAGCGGGGGGGTTGGTACGCAGTATTTT. The rearrangement uses TRBV29-1 and TRBJ2-3, with 14 bases lining up with TRBD2. The CDR3 is 15 residues long. CDR1 SQVTM and CDR2 ANQGSEA come from the germline V gene. V lost 6 bases, J lost 8 bases, and 10 bases stayed unmatched.

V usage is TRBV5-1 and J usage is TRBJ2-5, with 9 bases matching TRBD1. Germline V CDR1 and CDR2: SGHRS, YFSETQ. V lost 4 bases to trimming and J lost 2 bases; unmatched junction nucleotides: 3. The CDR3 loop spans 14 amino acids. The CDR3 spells CASSQGQGQETQYF. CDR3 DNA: TGCGCCAGCAGCCAGGGACAGGGACAAGAGACCCAGTACTTC. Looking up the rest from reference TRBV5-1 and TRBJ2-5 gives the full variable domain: KAGVTQTPRYLIKTRGQQVTLSCSPISGHRSVSWYQQTPGQGLQFLFEYFSETQRNKGNFPGRFSGRQFSNSRSEMNVSTLELGDSALYLCASSQGQGQETQYFGPGTRLLVL.

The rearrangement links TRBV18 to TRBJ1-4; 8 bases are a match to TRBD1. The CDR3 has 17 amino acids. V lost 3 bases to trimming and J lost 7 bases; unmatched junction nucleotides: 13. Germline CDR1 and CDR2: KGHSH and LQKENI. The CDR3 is CASSPTGEGVDGEKLFF. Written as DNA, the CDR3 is TGTGCCAGCTCACCGACAGGGGAAGGGGTTGACGGTGAAAAACTGTTTTTT. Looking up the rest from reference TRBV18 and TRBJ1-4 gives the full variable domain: NAGVMQNPRHLVRRRGQEARLRCSPMKGHSHVYWYRQLPEEGLKFMVYLQKENIIDESGMPKERFSAEFPKEGPSILRIQQVVRGDSAAYFCASSPTGEGVDGEKLFFGSGTQLSVL.

The CDR3 DNA follows: TGTGCCAGCAGCGTAGCGGCGTCGGGGGGTCCCTACAATGAGCAGTTCTTC. Protein product: CASSVAASGGPYNEQFF. This sequence joins TRBV9 and TRBJ2-1, with 7 nucleotides matching TRBD2. V lost 0 bases to trimming and J lost 2 bases; unmatched junction nucleotides: 8. The CDR3 consists of 17 residues. From germline, CDR1 is SGDLS and CDR2 YYNGEE.

CDR3 region: CASSGLAGGAGQFF. DNA for the CDR3: TGTGCCAGTAGTGGGCTAGCGGGGGGGGCTGGGCAGTTCTTC. The chain employs TRBV19 and TRBJ2-1; 12 positions match TRBD2. The CDR3 spans 14 residues. The V and J ends lost 5 bases and 12 bases, in that order; junction bases with no gene match: 8. Germline CDR1 and CDR2: LNHDA and SQIVND (reference sequence).

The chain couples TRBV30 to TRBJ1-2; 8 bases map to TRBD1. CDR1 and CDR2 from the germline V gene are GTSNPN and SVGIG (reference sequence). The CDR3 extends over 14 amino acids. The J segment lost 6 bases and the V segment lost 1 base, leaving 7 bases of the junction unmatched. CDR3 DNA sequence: TGTGCCTGGAGTGCCAGGACAGGGATTGATGGCTACACCTTC. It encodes CAWSARTGIDGYTF.